The 17 T cell receptor beta chains presented below share a single source sample, sequenced in a study of shared clonotypes between healthy human individuals. The method was immunoSEQ multiplex PCR; TCRdb's version includes in-frame clones alone and lacks a portion of them. Among about a million clones, roughly 70% were seen once, and the ten largest hold 1.5%. The sample consisted of memory CD4+ T cells sorted from blood. Subset of the sample: CD45RA-negative fraction. These receptors were taken from a man between 18 and 35 years old in good health.

The chain is built from TRBV7-9 and TRBJ1-4; D not certain. CDR1 and CDR2 from the germline V gene are SEHNR and FQNEAQ (reference sequence). This CDR3 contains 14 residues. Trimming removed 1 base at V and 5 bases at J, with 8 bases between. As DNA, the CDR3 is TGTGCCAGCAGCTTAGTAATGACCAATGAAAAACTGTTTTTT. Translating it yields CASSLVMTNEKLFF.

The V and J genes are TRBV28 and TRBJ1-5; 10 nucleotides agree with TRBD1. V shed 6 bases, J shed 5 bases, and the junction held 7 bases outside the gene matches. The CDR3 has 15 amino acids. Germline V gene lookup returns CDR1 MDHEN and CDR2 SYDVKM. The CDR3 loop is CASSLRTGGHQPQHF. In DNA, the CDR3 is TGTGCCAGCAGCCTTAGGACAGGGGGTCATCAGCCCCAGCATTTT.

The V call is TRBV19, the J call TRBJ1-1; no reliable D call. This CDR3 is built from 14 residues. Germline V gene lookup returns CDR1 LNHDA and CDR2 SQIVND (reference sequence). With 4 bases removed from V and 6 bases from J, the gap between germline ends came to 15 bases. The CDR3: CASSTRTGTAEAFF. In nucleotides, the CDR3 is TGTGCCAGTAGTACCCGGACGGGAACGGCTGAAGCTTTCTTT.

A note on this clone: A much larger clone differs from this one at a single base, so this may be a read error. V is TRBV7-2 and J is TRBJ1-1, with D maybe TRBD1 (5 bases). Looked up from germline, CDR1 is SGHTA and CDR2 is FQGNSA. Trimming took off 1 base at V and 1 base at J, with 7 bases between the two ends. The CDR3 is 14 residues long. For the CDR3, the DNA is TGTGCCAGCAGCTTAGGGGGGTGGAACACTGAAGCTTTCTTT. This translates into CASSLGGWNTEAFF.

This chain uses TRBV25-1 with TRBJ2-1; tentatively, D is TRBD2 (5 bases). The germline V gene has CDR1 MGHDK and CDR2 SYGVNS. CDR3 length equals 15 residues. Trimming shortened V by 6 bases and J by 2 bases, and 14 bases separated the two germline ends. The CDR3 bases are TGTGCCAGCAGCGCCCTTAGCGTAACCTACAATGAGCAGTTCTTC. Amino acids: CASSALSVTYNEQFF.

This clone appeared a single time. V and J are TRBV15 and TRBJ1-5, with D unclear. The germline V gene encodes CDR1 LNHNV and CDR2 YYDKDF (reference sequence). V was shortened by 0 bases and J by 4 bases, with 16 bases between the two germline ends. CDR3 length: 17 residues. The CDR3 nucleotides are TGTGCCACCAGCAGAGATCCCTTGGCAGGTTTAAATCAGCCCCAGCATTTT. Its translation: CATSRDPLAGLNQPQHF.

The genes are TRBV5-1 and TRBJ2-1; tentative D call: TRBD1 (6 bases). V was pared by 3 bases and J by 8 bases, with 9 bases between. In germline, CDR1 is SGHRS, CDR2 YFSETQ. This CDR3 is 12 amino acids long. The CDR3 spells CASSSRGDEQFF. CDR3 DNA: TGCGCCAGCAGCTCCAGGGGAGATGAGCAGTTCTTC.

This clone has only a few counts. The chain is built from TRBV28 and TRBJ2-7; a possible D gene is TRBD1 (5 bases). The CDR3 length is 13 residues. From germline, CDR1 is MDHEN and CDR2 SYDVKM. V was pared by 7 bases and J by 2 bases, with 12 bases between. CDR3 amino acids: CASTVPGTYEQYF. The DNA of the CDR3 is TGTGCCAGCACCGTCCCAGGGACCTACGAGCAGTACTTC.

This rearrangement joins TRBV6-6 to TRBJ2-6; D remains unclear. The germline V gene encodes CDR1 MNHNY and CDR2 SVGAGI (reference sequence). The CDR3 spans 16 residues. Trimming shortened V by 7 bases and J by 0 bases, and 13 bases separated the two germline ends. The CDR3 DNA reads TGTGCCAGCACCGATCATACCCGCTCTGGGGCCAACGTCCTGACTTTC. This translates into CASTDHTRSGANVLTF.

V usage is TRBV11-2 and J usage is TRBJ2-7; TRBD1 or TRBD2 may be the D gene (5 bases each). The CDR3 is made up of 15 amino acids. Germline CDR1 reads SGHAT; CDR2 reads FQNNGV. Trimming pared 5 bases from V and 3 bases from J, leaving 17 bases between. The CDR3 coding sequence is TGTGCCAGCAGCACTACGGCAGCTGGGGGCTACGAGCAGTACTTC. Amino acid sequence: CASSTTAAGGYEQYF.

CDR3 sequence: CASSKQGTYEQYF. In nucleotides, the CDR3 is TGTGCCAGCAGCAAACAGGGTACCTACGAGCAGTACTTC. V gene TRBV5-8 combines with J gene TRBJ2-7; possible D gene TRBD1, 6 bases. Between the trimmed V and J ends, which lost 4 bases and 2 bases, there was a span of 10 bases. CDR3 size: 13 residues. Germline V gives CDR1 SGHTS, CDR2 YDEGEE.

DNA for the CDR3: TGTGCCAGCAGCTTACGAGGTCGGGGCCGCTCGGAGACCCAGTACTTC. Its protein is CASSLRGRGRSETQYF. The chain carries TRBV7-3 and TRBJ2-5, with D possibly called TRBD1 or TRBD2 (5 bases each). Germline loops: CDR1 SGHTA, CDR2 FQGTGA. V lost 2 bases, J lost 5 bases, and 18 bases lay in between. The CDR3 consists of 16 residues.

The CDR3 sequence is CSAWTRYF. CDR3 DNA sequence: TGCAGTGCTTGGACCCGGTACTTC. J is TRBJ2-7 and V is TRBV20-1; D call uncertain. The CDR3 covers 8 residues. V dropped 5 bases and J dropped 12 bases, with 8 bases sitting between them. The germline V gene encodes CDR1 DFQATT and CDR2 SNEGSKA (reference sequence).

J is TRBJ2-2 and V is TRBV30; 8 bases are shared with TRBD2. The CDR3 covers 15 residues. Germline loops: CDR1 GTSNPN, CDR2 SVGIG (reference sequence). The V segment lost 1 base and the J segment 3 bases; nucleotides outside the gene matches: 4. CDR3 nucleotide sequence: TGTGCCTGGAGTGAATTAGCGGGGCACACCGGGGAGCTGTTTTTT. Its protein is CAWSELAGHTGELFF.

This rearrangement joins TRBV6-4 to TRBJ2-2; D is unclear. There are 14 residues in the CDR3. Germline CDR1 and CDR2: MRHNA and SNTAGT. Between the trimmed V and J ends, which lost 4 bases and 1 base, there was a span of 7 bases. The CDR3 DNA sequence: TGTGCCAGCAGTGTAAGAGGGAACACCGGGGAGCTGTTTTTT. Encoded protein: CASSVRGNTGELFF.

The chain joins TRBV10-3 to TRBJ2-3; 9 nucleotides align to TRBD1. The V segment lost 2 bases and the J segment 2 bases; nucleotides outside the gene matches: 5. Germline loops: CDR1 ENHRY, CDR2 SYGVKD. The CDR3 loop spans 16 amino acids. CDR3 bases: TGTGCCATCAGTGAGGGCGGGACAGGGACCACAGATACGCAGTATTTT. Amino acid sequence: CAISEGGTGTTDTQYF.

This clone was counted between two and nine times. This rearrangement joins TRBV6-5 to TRBJ1-1; D not certain. The V gene lost 4 bases and the J gene lost 1 base, with 10 bases spanning the gap. CDR1 is MNHEY and CDR2 is SVGAGI in the germline V gene. The CDR3 is 14 amino acids. The CDR3 DNA reads TGTGCCAGCAGTTCTTTAGATCCGAACACTGAAGCTTTCTTT. Translated: CASSSLDPNTEAFF.